This paragraph covers one TCR beta chain sequence. Measured with immunoSEQ multiplex PCR; TCRdb has only the in-frame clones, and not every one. The sample has tens of thousands of clones; more than 75% are singletons. The sample originates from a study of Tregs in tolerant kidney transplant recipients. The CDR3 extends over 15 amino acids. The V gene's germline CDR1 is SGDLS and CDR2 YYNGEE. The ends were cut back, 0 bases at V and 3 bases at J, with 12 bases in the middle. Recipients received nonmyeloablative bone marrow transplants from related graft donors, with transient mixed chimerism. Unstimulated Tregs (CD4+CD25+CD127-) and CD4+CD25- non-Tregs were sorted from PBMCs.

The receptor was derived from a human patient who received a combined kidney and bone marrow transplant. Some T cells may have come from the graft donor. The sample was CD4+ T cells from blood (PBMCs), taken 6 months after the transplant. The chain carries TRBV9 and TRBJ1-1; maybe TRBD1 (5 bases). CDR3 nucleotides: TGTGCCAGCAGCGTAGATCCGGGAGGGGACACTGAAGCTTTCTTT. Protein: CASSVDPGGDTEAFF.